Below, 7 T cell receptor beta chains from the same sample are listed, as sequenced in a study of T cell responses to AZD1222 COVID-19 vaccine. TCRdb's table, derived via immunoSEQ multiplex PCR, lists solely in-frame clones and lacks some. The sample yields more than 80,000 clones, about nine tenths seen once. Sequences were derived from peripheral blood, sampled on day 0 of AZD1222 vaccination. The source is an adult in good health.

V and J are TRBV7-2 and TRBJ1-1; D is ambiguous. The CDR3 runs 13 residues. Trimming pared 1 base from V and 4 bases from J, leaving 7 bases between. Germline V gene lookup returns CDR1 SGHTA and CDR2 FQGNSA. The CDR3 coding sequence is TGTGCCAGCAGCTTAGTGTTGACCACTGAAGCTTTCTTT. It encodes CASSLVLTTEAFF. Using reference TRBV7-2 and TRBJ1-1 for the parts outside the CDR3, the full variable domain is GAGVSQSPSNKVTEKGKDVELRCDPISGHTALYWYRQSLGQGLEFLIYFQGNSAPDKSGLPSDRFSAERTGGSVSTLTIQRTQQEDSAVYLCASSLVLTTEAFFGQGTRLTVV.

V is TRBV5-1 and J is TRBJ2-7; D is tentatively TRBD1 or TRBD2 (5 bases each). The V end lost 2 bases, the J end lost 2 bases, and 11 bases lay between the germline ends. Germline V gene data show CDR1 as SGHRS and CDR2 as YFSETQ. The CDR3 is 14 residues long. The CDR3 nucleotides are TGCGCCAGCAGCTTAAACCCGGGACCCTACGAGCAGTACTTC. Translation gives CASSLNPGPYEQYF.

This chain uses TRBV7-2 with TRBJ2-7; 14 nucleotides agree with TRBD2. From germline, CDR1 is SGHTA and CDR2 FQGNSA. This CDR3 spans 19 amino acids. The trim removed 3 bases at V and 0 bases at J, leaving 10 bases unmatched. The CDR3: CASSLSPGTSGGHSYEQYF. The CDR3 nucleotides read TGTGCCAGCAGCTTGAGCCCCGGGACTAGCGGGGGCCACTCCTACGAGCAGTACTTC.

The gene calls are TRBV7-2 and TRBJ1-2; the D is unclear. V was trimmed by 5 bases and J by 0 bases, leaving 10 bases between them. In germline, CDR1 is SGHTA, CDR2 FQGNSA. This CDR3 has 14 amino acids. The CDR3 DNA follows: TGTGCCAGCAGCCCCGACATCACTAACTATGGCTACACCTTC. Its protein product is CASSPDITNYGYTF. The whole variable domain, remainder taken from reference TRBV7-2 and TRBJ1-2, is GAGVSQSPSNKVTEKGKDVELRCDPISGHTALYWYRQSLGQGLEFLIYFQGNSAPDKSGLPSDRFSAERTGGSVSTLTIQRTQQEDSAVYLCASSPDITNYGYTFGSGTRLTVV.

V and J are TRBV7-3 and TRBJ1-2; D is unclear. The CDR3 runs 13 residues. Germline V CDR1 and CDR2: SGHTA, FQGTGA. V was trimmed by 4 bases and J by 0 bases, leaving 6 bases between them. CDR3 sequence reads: CASSSTANYGYTF. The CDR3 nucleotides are TGTGCCAGCAGCTCTACAGCTAACTATGGCTACACCTTC.

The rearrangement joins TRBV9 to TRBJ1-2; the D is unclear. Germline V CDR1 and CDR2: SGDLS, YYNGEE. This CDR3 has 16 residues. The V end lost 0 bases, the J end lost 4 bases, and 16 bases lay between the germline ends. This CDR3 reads CASSVASSVWTYGYTF. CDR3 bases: TGTGCCAGCAGCGTAGCCTCAAGTGTTTGGACCTATGGCTACACCTTC.

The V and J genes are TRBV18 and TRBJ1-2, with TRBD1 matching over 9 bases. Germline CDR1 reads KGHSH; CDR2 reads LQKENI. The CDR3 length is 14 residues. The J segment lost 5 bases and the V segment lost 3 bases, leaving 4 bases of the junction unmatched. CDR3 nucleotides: TGTGCCAGCTCACCCTCGACAGGGGGGTATGGCTACACCTTC. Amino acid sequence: CASSPSTGGYGYTF.